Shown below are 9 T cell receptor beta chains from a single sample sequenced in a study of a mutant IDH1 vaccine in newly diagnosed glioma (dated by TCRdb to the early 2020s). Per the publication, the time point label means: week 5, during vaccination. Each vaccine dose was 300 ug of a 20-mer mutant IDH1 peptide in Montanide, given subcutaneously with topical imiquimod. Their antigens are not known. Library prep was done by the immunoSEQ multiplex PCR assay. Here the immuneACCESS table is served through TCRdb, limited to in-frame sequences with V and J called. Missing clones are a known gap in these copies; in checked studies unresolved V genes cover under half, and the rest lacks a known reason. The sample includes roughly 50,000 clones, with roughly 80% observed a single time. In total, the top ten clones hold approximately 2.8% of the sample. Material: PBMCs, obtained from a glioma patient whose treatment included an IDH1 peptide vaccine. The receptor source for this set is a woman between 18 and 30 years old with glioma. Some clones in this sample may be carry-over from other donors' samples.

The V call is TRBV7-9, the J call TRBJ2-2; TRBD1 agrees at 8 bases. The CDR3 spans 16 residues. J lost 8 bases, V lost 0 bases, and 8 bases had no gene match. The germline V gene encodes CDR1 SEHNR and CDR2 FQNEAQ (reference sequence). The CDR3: CASSLAVPGGGGELFF. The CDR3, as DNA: TGTGCCAGCAGCTTAGCCGTTCCAGGGGGCGGAGGGGAGCTGTTTTTT.

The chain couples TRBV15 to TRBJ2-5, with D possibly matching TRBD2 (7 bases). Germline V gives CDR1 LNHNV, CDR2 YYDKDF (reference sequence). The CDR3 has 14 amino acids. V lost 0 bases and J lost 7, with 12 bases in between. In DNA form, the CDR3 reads TGTGCCACCAGCAGAGATGGGGGGGCTCGGACCCAGTACTTC. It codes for CATSRDGGARTQYF. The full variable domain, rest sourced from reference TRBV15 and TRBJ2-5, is DAMVIQNPRYQVTQFGKPVTLSCSQTLNHNVMYWYQQKSSQAPKLLFHYYDKDFNNEADTPDNFQSRRPNTSFCFLDIRSPGLGDTAMYLCATSRDGGARTQYFGPGTRLLVL.

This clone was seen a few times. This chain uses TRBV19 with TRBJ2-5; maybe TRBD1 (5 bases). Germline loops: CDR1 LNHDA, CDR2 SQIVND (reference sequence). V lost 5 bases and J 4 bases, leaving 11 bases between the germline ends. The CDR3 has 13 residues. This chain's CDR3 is CASSPQGTETQYF. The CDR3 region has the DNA TGTGCCAGTAGTCCGCAGGGTACAGAGACCCAGTACTTC.

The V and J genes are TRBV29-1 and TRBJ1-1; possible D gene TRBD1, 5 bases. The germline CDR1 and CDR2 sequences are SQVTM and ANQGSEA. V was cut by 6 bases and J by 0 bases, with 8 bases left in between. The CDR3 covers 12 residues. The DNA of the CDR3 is TGCAGCGTCCCACAGGTGAACACTGAAGCTTTCTTT. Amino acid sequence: CSVPQVNTEAFF.

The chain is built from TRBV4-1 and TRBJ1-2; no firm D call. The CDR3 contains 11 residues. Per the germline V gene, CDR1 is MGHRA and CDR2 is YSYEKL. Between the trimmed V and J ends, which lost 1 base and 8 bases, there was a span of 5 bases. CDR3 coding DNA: TGCGCCAGCAGCCAAGGGAAAGGCTACACCTTC. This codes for CASSQGKGYTF.

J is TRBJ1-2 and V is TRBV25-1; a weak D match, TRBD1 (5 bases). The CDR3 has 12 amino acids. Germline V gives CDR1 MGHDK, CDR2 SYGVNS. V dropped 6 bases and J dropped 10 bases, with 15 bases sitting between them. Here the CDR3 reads CASSPLSGTYTF. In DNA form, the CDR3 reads TGTGCCAGCAGCCCCCTGAGCGGGACCTACACCTTC.

CDR3 DNA sequence: TGTGCCAGCAGCTTAGCGGGCCCAGCCACCGGGGAGCTGTTTTTT. Protein product: CASSLAGPATGELFF. The V call is TRBV7-6, the J call TRBJ2-2, with D hard to call. Between the trimmed V and J ends, which lost 0 bases and 4 bases, there was a span of 9 bases. The CDR3 consists of 15 residues. Germline loops: CDR1 SGHVS, CDR2 FNYEAQ.

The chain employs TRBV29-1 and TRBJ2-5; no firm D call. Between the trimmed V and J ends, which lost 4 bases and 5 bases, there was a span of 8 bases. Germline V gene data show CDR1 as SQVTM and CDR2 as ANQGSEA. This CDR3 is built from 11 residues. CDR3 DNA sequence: TGCAGCGTTGGAGGCGTGGAGACCCAGTACTTC. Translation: CSVGGVETQYF.

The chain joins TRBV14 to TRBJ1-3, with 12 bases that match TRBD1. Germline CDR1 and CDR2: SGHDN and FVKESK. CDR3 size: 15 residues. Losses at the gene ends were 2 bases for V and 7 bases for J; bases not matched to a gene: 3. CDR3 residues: CASSQLGQGANTIYF. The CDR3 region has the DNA TGTGCCAGCAGCCAACTGGGACAGGGGGCTAACACCATATATTTT.